This TCR beta chain was captured in a study of blood T cell repertoires in COVID-19. Study at large: There were acute and convalescent COVID-19 samples, and they came from the United States, Italy and Spain. Sample material is recorded as cDNA or gDNA derived from T cells, B-cell-depleted T cells, or PBMCs.

Study processing details: Amplification with reference gene primers provided the estimates of nucleated cell counts. Measured with immunoSEQ multiplex PCR; TCRdb has only the in-frame clones, and not every one. V, J and clone size were drawn from that table, and D and trimming were deduced from the DNA. The sample carries roughly 140,000 clones, approximately 80% recorded once. The CDR3 length is 14 residues. Germline CDR1 reads SGHRS; CDR2 reads YFSETQ. Trimming removed 0 bases from V and 6 bases from J, with 12 bases in between. This TCR came from a man aged 55 to 69 with active or convalescent COVID-19. V usage is TRBV5-1 and J usage is TRBJ1-1; a possible D gene is TRBD1 (5 bases). Material: peripheral blood. CDR3 in amino acids: CASSLVPGGAEAFF. CDR3 coding DNA: TGCGCCAGCAGCTTGGTTCCGGGAGGGGCTGAAGCTTTCTTT.